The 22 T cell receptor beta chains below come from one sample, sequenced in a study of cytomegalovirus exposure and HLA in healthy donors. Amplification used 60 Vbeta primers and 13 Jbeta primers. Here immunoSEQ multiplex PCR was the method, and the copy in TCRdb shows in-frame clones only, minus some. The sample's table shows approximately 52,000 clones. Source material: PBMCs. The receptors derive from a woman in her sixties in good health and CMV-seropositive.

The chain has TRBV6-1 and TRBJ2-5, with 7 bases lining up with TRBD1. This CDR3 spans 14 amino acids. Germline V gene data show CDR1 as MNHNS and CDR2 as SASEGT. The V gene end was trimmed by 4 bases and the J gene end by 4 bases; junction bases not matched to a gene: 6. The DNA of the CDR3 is TGTGCCAGCAGTGGACAGGGAGCTGCAGAGACCCAGTACTTC. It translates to CASSGQGAAETQYF.

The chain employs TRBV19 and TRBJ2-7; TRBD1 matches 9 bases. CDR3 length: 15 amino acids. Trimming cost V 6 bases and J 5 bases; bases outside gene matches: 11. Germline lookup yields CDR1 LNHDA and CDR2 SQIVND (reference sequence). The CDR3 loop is CASSPLEGQGHEQYF. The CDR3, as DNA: TGTGCCAGTAGCCCGTTAGAGGGACAGGGCCACGAGCAGTACTTC.

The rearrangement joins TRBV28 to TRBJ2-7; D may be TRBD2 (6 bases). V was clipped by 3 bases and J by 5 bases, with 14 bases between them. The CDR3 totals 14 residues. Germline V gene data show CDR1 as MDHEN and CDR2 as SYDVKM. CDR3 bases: TGTGCCAGCAGTTTGGGGGGTAATGTGAACGAGCAGTACTTC. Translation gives CASSLGGNVNEQYF. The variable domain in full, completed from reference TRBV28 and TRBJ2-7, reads DVKVTQSSRYLVKRTGEKVFLECVQDMDHENMFWYRQDPGLGLRLIYFSYDVKMKEKGDIPEGYSVSREKKERFSLILESASTNQTSMYLCASSLGGNVNEQYFGPGTRLTVT.

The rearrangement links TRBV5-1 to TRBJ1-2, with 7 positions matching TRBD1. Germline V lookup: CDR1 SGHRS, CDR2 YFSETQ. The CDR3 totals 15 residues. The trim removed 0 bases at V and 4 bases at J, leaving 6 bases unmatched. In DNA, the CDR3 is TGCGCCAGCAGCTTGGCCCAGGGGGGCCTCTATGGCTACACCTTC. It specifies CASSLAQGGLYGYTF.

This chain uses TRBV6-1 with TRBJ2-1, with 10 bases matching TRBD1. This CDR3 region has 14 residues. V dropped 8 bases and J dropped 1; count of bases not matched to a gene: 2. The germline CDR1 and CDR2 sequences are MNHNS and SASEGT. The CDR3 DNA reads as TGTGCCAGCGGACAGGGGGGATCCTACAATGAGCAGTTCTTC. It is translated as CASGQGGSYNEQFF.

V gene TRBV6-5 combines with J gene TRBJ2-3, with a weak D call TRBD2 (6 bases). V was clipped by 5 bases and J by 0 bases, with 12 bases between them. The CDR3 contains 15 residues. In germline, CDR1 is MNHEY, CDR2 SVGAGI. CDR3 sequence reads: CASSRSGTSTDTQYF. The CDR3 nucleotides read TGTGCCAGCAGTCGCTCCGGGACTAGCACAGATACGCAGTATTTT.

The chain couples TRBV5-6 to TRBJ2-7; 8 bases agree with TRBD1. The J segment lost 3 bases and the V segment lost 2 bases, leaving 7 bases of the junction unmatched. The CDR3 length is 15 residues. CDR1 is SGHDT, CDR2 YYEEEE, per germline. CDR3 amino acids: CASSFGQGRSYEQYF. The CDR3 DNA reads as TGTGCCAGCAGCTTTGGACAGGGTAGAAGCTACGAGCAGTACTTC. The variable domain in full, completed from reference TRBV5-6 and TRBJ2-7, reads DAGVTQSPTHLIKTRGQQVTLRCSPKSGHDTVSWYQQALGQGPQFIFQYYEEEERQRGNFPDRFSGHQFPNYSSELNVNALLLGDSALYLCASSFGQGRSYEQYFGPGTRLTVT.

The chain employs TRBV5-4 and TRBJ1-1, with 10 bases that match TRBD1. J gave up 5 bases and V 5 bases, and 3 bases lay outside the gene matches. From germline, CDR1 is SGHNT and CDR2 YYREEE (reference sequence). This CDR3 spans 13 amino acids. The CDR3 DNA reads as TGTGCCAGCAGGGGGACAGGGGTAACTGAAGCTTTCTTT. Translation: CASRGTGVTEAFF.

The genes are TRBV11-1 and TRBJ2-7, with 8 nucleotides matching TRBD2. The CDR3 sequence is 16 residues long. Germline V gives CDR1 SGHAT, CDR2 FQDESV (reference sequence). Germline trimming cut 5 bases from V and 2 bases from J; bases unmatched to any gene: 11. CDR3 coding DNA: TGTGCCAGCAGCCTCACGGGGGGGTCTCTCGCCTACGAGCAGTACTTC. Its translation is CASSLTGGSLAYEQYF.

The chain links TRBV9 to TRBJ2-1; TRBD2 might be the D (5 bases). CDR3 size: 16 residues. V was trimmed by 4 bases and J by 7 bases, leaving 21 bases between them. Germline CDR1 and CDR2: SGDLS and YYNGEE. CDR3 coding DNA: TGTGCCAGCAGCCCATCCAGTGGGTGGAGGACTAATGAGCAGTTCTTC. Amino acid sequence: CASSPSSGWRTNEQFF.

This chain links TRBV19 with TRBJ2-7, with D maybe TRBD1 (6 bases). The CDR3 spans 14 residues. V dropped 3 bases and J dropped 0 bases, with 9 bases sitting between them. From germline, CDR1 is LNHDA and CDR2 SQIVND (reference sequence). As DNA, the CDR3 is TGTGCCAGTAGTATCCGGGACAACTCCTACGAGCAGTACTTC. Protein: CASSIRDNSYEQYF. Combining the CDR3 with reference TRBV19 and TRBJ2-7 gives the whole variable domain DGGITQSPKYLFRKEGQNVTLSCEQNLNHDAMYWYRQDPGQGLRLIYYSQIVNDFQKGDIAEGYSVSREKKESFPLTVTSAQKNPTAFYLCASSIRDNSYEQYFGPGTRLTVT.

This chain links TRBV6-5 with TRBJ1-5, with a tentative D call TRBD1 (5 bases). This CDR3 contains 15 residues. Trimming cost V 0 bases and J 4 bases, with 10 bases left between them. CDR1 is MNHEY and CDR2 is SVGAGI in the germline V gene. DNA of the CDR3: TGTGCCAGCAGTTACTCGACCGGGGGGAATCAGCCCCAGCATTTT. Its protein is CASSYSTGGNQPQHF.

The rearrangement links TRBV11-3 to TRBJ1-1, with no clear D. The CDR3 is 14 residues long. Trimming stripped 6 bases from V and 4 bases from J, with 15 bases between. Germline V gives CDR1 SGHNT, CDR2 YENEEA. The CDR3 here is CASSPHGDSTEAFF. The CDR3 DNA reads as TGTGCCAGCAGTCCCCACGGGGATAGCACTGAAGCTTTCTTT.

The CDR3 DNA follows: TGTGCCAGTACCCCCGGGAGCTCCTACGAGCAGTACTTC. Translated, it gives CASTPGSSYEQYF. The chain carries TRBV7-9 and TRBJ2-7, with D possibly matching TRBD2 (6 bases). V lost 9 bases and J 0 bases, leaving 12 bases between the germline ends. Germline V CDR1 and CDR2: SEHNR, FQNEAQ (reference sequence). The CDR3 has 13 residues.

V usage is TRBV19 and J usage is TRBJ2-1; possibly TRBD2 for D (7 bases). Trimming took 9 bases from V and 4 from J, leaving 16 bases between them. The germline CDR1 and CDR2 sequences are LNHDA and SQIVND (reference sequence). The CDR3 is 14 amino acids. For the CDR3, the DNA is TGTGCCAGCTCCGGCGGGGGCCTGTACAATGAGCAGTTCTTC. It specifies CASSGGGLYNEQFF.

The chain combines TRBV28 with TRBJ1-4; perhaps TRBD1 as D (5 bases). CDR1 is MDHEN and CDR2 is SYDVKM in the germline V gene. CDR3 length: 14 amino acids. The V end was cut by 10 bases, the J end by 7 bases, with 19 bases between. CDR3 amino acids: CATQSGALGEKLFF. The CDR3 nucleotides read TGTGCCACGCAATCTGGGGCCCTTGGTGAAAAACTGTTTTTT.

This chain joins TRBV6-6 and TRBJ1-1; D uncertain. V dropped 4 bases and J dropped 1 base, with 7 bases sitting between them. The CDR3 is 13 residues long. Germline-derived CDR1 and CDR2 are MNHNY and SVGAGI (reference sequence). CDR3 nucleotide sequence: TGTGCCAGCAGTTCCATAGAGAACACTGAAGCTTTCTTT. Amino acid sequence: CASSSIENTEAFF.

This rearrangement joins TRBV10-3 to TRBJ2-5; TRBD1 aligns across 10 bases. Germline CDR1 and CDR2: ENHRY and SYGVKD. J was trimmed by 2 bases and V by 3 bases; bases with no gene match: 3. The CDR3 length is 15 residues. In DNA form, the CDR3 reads TGTGCCATCAGTGATTGGGACAGGGGTCAAGAGACCCAGTACTTC. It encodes CAISDWDRGQETQYF.

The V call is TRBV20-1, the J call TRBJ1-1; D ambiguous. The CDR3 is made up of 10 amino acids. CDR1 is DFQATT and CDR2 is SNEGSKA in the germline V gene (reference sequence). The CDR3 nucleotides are TGCAGGGCGCAGGTACCTGAAGCTTTCTTT. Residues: CRAQVPEAFF.

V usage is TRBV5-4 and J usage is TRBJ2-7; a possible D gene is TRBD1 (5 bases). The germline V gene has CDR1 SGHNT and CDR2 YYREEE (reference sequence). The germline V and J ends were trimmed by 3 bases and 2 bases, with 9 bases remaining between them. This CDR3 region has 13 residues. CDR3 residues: CASSYDRAYEQYF. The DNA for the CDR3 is TGTGCCAGCAGCTACGACAGAGCCTACGAGCAGTACTTC.

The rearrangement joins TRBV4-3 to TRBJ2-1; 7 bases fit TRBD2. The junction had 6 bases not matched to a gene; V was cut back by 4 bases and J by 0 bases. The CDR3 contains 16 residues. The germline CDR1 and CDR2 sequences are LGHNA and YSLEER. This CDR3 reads CASSLNTGGSYNEQFF. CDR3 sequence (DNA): TGCGCCAGCAGCCTAAATACGGGGGGCTCCTACAATGAGCAGTTCTTC.

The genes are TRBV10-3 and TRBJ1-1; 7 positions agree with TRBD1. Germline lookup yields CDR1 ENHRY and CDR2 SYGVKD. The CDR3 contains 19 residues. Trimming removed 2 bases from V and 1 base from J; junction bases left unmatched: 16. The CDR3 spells CAISERGTLGTEKNTEAFF. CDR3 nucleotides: TGTGCCATCAGTGAGAGGGGGACATTAGGGACAGAGAAGAACACTGAAGCTTTCTTT.